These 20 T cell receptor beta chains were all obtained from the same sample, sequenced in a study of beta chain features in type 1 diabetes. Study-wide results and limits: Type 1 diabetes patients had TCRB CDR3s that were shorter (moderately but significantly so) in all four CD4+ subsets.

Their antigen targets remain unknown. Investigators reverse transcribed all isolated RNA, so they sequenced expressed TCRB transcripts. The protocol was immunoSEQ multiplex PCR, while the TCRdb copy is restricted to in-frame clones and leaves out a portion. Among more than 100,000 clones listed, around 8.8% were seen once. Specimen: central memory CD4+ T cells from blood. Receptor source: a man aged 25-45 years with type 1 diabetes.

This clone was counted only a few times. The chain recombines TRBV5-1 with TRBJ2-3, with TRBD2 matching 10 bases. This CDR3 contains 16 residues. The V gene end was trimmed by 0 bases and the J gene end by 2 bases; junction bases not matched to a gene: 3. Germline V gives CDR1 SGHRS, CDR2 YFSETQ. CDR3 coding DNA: TGCGCCAGCAGCTTGGGCCTAGCGGGGGCCACAGATACGCAGTATTTT. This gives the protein CASSLGLAGATDTQYF.

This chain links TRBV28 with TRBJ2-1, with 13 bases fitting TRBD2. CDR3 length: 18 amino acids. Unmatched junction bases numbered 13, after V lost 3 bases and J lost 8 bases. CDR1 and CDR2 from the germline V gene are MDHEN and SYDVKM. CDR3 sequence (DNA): TGTGCCAGCAGTTTCCCCACTAGCGGGGGGGCGATTTTCGATGAGCAGTTCTTC. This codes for CASSFPTSGGAIFDEQFF.

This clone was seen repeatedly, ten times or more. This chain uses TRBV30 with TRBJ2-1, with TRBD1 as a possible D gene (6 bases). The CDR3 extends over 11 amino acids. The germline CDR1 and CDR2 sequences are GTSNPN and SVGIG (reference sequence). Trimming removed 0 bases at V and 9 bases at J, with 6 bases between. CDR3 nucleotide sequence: TGTGCCTGGAGTGTAGGGGGTGAGCAGTTCTTC. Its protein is CAWSVGGEQFF.

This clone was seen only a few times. The CDR3 nucleotides read TGTGCCAGCAGCCCAGGGGGACTGAACCTTGGGGAGACCCAGTACTTC. This gives the protein CASSPGGLNLGETQYF. V and J are TRBV11-2 and TRBJ2-5; TRBD1 might be the D (7 bases). From germline, CDR1 is SGHAT and CDR2 FQNNGV. Between the trimmed V and J ends, which lost 5 bases and 5 bases, there was a span of 21 bases. The CDR3 consists of 16 residues. Full variable domain (outside the CDR3, taken from reference TRBV11-2 and TRBJ2-5): EAGVAQSPRYKIIEKRQSVAFWCNPISGHATLYWYQQILGQGPKLLIQFQNNGVVDDSQLPKDRFSAERLKGVDSTLKIQPAKLEDSAVYLCASSPGGLNLGETQYFGPGTRLLVL.

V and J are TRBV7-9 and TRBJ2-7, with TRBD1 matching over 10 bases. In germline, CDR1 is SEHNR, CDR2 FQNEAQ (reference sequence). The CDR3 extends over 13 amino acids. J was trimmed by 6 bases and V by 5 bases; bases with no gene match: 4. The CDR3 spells CASSTRTGGEQYF. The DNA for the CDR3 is TGTGCCAGCAGCACCCGGACAGGGGGCGAGCAGTACTTC.

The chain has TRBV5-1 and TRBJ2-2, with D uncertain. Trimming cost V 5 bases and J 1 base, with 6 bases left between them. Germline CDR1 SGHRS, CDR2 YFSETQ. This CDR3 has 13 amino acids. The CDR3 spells CASSRLNTGELFF. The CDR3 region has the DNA TGCGCCAGCAGTCGGTTGAACACCGGGGAGCTGTTTTTT. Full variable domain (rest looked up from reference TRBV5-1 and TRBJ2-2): KAGVTQTPRYLIKTRGQQVTLSCSPISGHRSVSWYQQTPGQGLQFLFEYFSETQRNKGNFPGRFSGRQFSNSRSEMNVSTLELGDSALYLCASSRLNTGELFFGEGSRLTVL.

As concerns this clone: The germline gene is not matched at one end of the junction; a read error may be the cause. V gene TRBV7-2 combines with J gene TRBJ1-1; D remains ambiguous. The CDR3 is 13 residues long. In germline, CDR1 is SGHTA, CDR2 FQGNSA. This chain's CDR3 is CASSHGGFTEAFF. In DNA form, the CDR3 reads TGCGCCAGCAGCCACGGAGGGTTTACTGAAGCTTTCTTT.

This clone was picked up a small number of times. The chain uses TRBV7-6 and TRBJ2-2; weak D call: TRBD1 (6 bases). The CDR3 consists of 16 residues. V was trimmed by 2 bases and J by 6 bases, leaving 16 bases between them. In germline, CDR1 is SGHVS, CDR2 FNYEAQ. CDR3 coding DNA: TGTGCCAGCAGCTTAAATATTGACGCAGGGGCCGGGGAGCTGTTTTTT. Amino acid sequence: CASSLNIDAGAGELFF.

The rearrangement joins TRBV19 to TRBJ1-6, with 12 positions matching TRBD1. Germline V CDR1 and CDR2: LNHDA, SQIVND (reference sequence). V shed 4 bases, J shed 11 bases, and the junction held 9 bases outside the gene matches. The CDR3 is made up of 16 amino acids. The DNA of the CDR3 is TGTGCCAGTAGTAGCTCCGGGACAGGGGGCGGGGCACCCCTCCACTTT. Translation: CASSSSGTGGGAPLHF.

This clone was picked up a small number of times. CDR3 loop: CSVFEGGYTF. CDR3 bases: TGCAGCGTCTTTGAGGGAGGCTACACCTTC. V is TRBV29-1 and J is TRBJ1-2; no reliable D call. Deletions cut 6 bases from V and 8 bases from J, with 10 bases between. This CDR3 region has 10 residues. Looked up from germline, CDR1 is SQVTM and CDR2 is ANQGSEA.

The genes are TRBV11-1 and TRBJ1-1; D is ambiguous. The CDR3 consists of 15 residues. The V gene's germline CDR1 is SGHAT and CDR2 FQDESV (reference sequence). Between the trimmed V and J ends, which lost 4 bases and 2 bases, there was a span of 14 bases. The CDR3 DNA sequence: TGTGCCAGCAGCTGGTTCGTCGGGGAAAACACTGAAGCTTTCTTT. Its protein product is CASSWFVGENTEAFF.

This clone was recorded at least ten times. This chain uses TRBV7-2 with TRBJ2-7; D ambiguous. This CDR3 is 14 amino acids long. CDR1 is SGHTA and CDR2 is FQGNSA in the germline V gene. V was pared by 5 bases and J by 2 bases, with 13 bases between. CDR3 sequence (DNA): TGTGCCAGCAGCGCATATCTGGAGCCCTACGAGCAGTACTTC. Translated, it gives CASSAYLEPYEQYF.

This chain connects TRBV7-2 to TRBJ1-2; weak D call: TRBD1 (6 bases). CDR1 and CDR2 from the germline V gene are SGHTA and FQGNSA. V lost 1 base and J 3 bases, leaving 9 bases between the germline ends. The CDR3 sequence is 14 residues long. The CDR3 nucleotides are TGTGCCAGCAGCTTAGTGGCAGGGGACTATGGCTACACCTTC. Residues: CASSLVAGDYGYTF.

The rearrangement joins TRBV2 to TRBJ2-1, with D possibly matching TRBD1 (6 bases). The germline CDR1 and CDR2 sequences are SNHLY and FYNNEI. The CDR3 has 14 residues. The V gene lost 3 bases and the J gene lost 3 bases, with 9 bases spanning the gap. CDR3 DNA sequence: TGTGCCAGCAGTGACAGCAGGGGCTACAATGAGCAGTTCTTC. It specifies CASSDSRGYNEQFF.

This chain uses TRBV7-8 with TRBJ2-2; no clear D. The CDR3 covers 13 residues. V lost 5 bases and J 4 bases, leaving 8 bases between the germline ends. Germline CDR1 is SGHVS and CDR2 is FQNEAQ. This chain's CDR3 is CASSMALTGELFF. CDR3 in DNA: TGTGCCAGCAGCATGGCCCTCACCGGGGAGCTGTTTTTT. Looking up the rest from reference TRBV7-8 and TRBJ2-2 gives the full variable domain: GAGVSQSPRYKVAKRGQDVALRCDPISGHVSLFWYQQALGQGPEFLTYFQNEAQLDKSGLPSDRFFAERPEGSVSTLKIQRTQQEDSAVYLCASSMALTGELFFGEGSRLTVL.

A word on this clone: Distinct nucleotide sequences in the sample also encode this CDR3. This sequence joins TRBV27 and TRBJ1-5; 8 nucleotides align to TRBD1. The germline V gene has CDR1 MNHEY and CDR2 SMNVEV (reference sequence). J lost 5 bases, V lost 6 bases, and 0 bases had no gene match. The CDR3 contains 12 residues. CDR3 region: CASRTGDQPQHF. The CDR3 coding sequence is TGTGCCAGCAGGACAGGGGATCAGCCCCAGCATTTT.

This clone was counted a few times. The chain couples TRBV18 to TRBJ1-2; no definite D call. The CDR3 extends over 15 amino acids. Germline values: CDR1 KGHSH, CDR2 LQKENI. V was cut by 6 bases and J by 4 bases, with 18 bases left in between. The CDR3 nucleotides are TGTGCCAGCTCCCGTGAGGAGGGCTCTTCCTATGGCTACACCTTC. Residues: CASSREEGSSYGYTF.

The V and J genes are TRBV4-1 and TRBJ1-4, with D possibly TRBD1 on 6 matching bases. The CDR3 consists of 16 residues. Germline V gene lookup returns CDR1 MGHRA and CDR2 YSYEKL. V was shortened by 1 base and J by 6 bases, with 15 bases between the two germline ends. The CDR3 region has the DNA TGCGCCAGCAGCCAAGGCCCAGGGGCGCCGGATGAAAAACTGTTTTTT. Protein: CASSQGPGAPDEKLFF.

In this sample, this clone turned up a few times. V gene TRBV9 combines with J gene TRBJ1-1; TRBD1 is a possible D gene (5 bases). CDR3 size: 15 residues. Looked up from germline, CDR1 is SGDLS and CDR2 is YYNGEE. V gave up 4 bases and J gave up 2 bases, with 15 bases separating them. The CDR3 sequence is CASSPQGGRNTEAFF. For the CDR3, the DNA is TGTGCCAGCAGCCCCCAGGGAGGGCGCAACACTGAAGCTTTCTTT.

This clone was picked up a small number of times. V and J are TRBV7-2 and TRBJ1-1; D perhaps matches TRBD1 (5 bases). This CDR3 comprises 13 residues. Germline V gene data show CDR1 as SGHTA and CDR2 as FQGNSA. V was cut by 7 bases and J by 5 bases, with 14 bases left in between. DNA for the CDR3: TGTGCCAGCACTATTTCAGGGTATACTGAAGCTTTCTTT. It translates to CASTISGYTEAFF.